One sample yielded the 18 T cell receptor beta chains listed below, sequenced in a study of identical twins. TCRdb reprocessed the 5' RACE reads with MiXCR, giving one entry per CDR3 protein. There are some 240,000 distinct CDR3 sequences in the sample; 6.5% to 9.5% occur only once, and approximately 3% lies in the top ten. A further study also used this sample, focusing on yellow fever vaccine responses in identical twins.

Sequenced material: CD8+ T cells sorted from blood. Receptors were obtained from a young woman in good health.

This clonotype has a count of ten or more. This chain links TRBV20-1 with TRBJ2-7; D ambiguous. The CDR3 is 14 residues long. V lost 0 bases to trimming and J lost 3 bases, with 12 bases between them. Germline V gives CDR1 DFQATT, CDR2 SNEGSKA (reference sequence). The DNA of the CDR3 is TGCAGTGCTAGAGAAGATGGATGGGGCTACGAGCAGTACTTC. It yields the protein CSAREDGWGYEQYF.

This rearrangement joins TRBV10-1 to TRBJ2-7, with D uncertain. Trimming took off 0 bases at V and 2 bases at J, with 5 bases between the two ends. CDR3 length: 13 residues. Germline V gene data show CDR1 as WNHNN and CDR2 as SYGVQD (reference sequence). The CDR3 nucleotides are TGCGCCAGCAGTGAGTCTCCAGCCTACGAGCAGTACTTC. It is translated as CASSESPAYEQYF.

This clonotype was seen a handful of times. Sequence at one end of the junction differs from germline and may be a read error. The V gene is TRBV7-7, the J gene TRBJ2-1; 16 nucleotides line up with TRBD2. The CDR3 has 19 amino acids. Germline values: CDR1 SSHAT, CDR2 FNYEAQ (reference sequence). The CDR3 DNA sequence: TGTGCTAGCAGCCCACAGAAGCCGGGACTAGCGGGGGGGCTTGGTGAGCAGTTCTTC. This codes for CASSPQKPGLAGGLGEQFF.

This clonotype has ten or more counts. This chain joins TRBV11-2 and TRBJ2-7; tentative D call: TRBD1 (5 bases). Looked up from germline, CDR1 is SGHAT and CDR2 is FQNNGV. The CDR3 consists of 16 residues. Trimming removed 4 bases at V and 2 bases at J, with 18 bases between. The CDR3 DNA is TGTGCCAGCAGCTCCTACACCCACAGGAGCGCCTACGAGCAGTACTTC. This gives the protein CASSSYTHRSAYEQYF.

The chain has TRBV3-1 and TRBJ1-1; D gene uncertain. V lost 4 bases, J lost 2 bases, and 14 bases lay in between. The CDR3 spans 15 residues. Germline V gives CDR1 LGHDT, CDR2 YNNKEL (reference sequence). The CDR3 spells CASSPFRFLNTEAFF. As DNA, the CDR3 is TGTGCCAGCAGCCCCTTCCGTTTTTTAAACACTGAAGCTTTCTTT.

The chain links TRBV20-1 to TRBJ2-7; tentatively, D is TRBD2 (7 bases). Trimming pared 6 bases from V and 0 bases from J, leaving 21 bases between. The germline V gene encodes CDR1 DFQATT and CDR2 SNEGSKA (reference sequence). The CDR3 has 16 amino acids. This CDR3 is CSASPSGGAFSYEQYF. The CDR3 DNA sequence: TGCAGTGCAAGTCCGAGTGGGGGGGCCTTCTCCTACGAGCAGTACTTC.

This clonotype occurred a few times. The rearrangement uses TRBV11-2 and TRBJ2-7; D is perhaps TRBD2 (6 bases). The CDR3 loop spans 13 amino acids. CDR1 is SGHAT and CDR2 is FQNNGV in the germline V gene. Trimming cost V 2 bases and J 7 bases, with 12 bases left between them. As DNA, the CDR3 is TGTGCCAGCAGCTTACTGGCGGGGTGGGAGCAGTACTTC. Its translation is CASSLLAGWEQYF.

This clonotype was seen ten or more times. The chain uses TRBV12-3 or TRBV12-4 and TRBJ2-2, with 7 bases that match TRBD1. J was trimmed by 5 bases and V by 4 bases; bases with no gene match: 1. The CDR3 covers 13 residues. CDR3 residues: CASSSGGTGELFF. CDR3 nucleotide sequence: TGTGCCAGCAGTTCAGGGGGTACCGGGGAGCTGTTTTTT.

The chain uses TRBV5-6 and TRBJ2-1; a weak D match, TRBD2 (5 bases). The germline CDR1 and CDR2 sequences are SGHDT and YYEEEE. The CDR3 is made up of 14 amino acids. The germline V and J ends were trimmed by 2 bases and 8 bases, with 14 bases remaining between them. In nucleotides, the CDR3 is TGTGCCAGCAGCTTAGGGTCTTACGGGGATGAGCAGTTCTTC. As protein: CASSLGSYGDEQFF.

This clonotype was picked up a small number of times. The rearrangement joins TRBV19 to TRBJ2-5; 7 nucleotides line up with TRBD1. Per the germline V gene, CDR1 is LNHDA and CDR2 is SQIVND (reference sequence). This CDR3 is built from 16 residues. The V and J ends lost 4 bases and 1 base, in that order; junction bases with no gene match: 9. CDR3 sequence reads: CASSNPGTAIQETQYF. The CDR3 DNA reads TGTGCCAGTAGTAACCCCGGGACAGCGATCCAAGAGACCCAGTACTTC.

Only a few counts were recorded for this clonotype. The chain uses TRBV12-5 and TRBJ2-2; the D is unclear. The CDR3 is 12 amino acids. The V gene's germline CDR1 is LGHNT and CDR2 FRNRAP. V was cut by 8 bases and J by 1 base, with 5 bases left in between. CDR3 sequence reads: CASNGNTGELFF. CDR3 DNA sequence: TGTGCTAGTAACGGGAACACCGGGGAGCTGTTTTTT.

This clonotype has a count of ten or more. The chain uses TRBV24-1 and TRBJ2-1; 14 bases are shared with TRBD2. From germline, CDR1 is KGHDR and CDR2 SFDVKD. V lost 3 bases, J lost 4 bases, and 4 bases stayed unmatched. The CDR3 has 17 amino acids. The CDR3 here is CATSDPGLAGVYNEQFF. CDR3 nucleotide sequence: TGTGCCACCAGTGATCCGGGACTAGCGGGAGTTTACAATGAGCAGTTCTTC.

This clonotype appeared a few times. This chain connects TRBV9 to TRBJ2-2; no definite D call. V lost 0 bases, J lost 4 bases, and 10 bases lay in between. The CDR3 has 15 amino acids. Looked up from germline, CDR1 is SGDLS and CDR2 is YYNGEE. The CDR3 here is CASSVVGRSTGELFF. The CDR3 coding sequence is TGTGCCAGCAGCGTAGTCGGCAGGAGCACCGGGGAGCTGTTTTTT.

This clonotype has ten or more counts. The germline gene is not matched at one end of the junction; a read error may be the cause. This rearrangement joins TRBV5-1 to TRBJ2-7; 8 bases line up with TRBD1. CDR1 is SGHRS, CDR2 YFSETQ, per germline. This CDR3 comprises 14 residues. CDR3 in amino acids: CASSLGQGSYEQYF. CDR3 in DNA: TGTGCCAGCAGTTTAGGACAGGGCTCCTACGAGCAGTACTTC.

This clonotype has only a few counts. J is TRBJ2-7 and V is TRBV24-1; D is undetermined. The CDR3 sequence is 13 residues long. CDR1 is KGHDR, CDR2 SFDVKD, per germline. Trimming pared 2 bases from V and 0 bases from J, leaving 4 bases between. CDR3: CATSDSHSYEQYF. Written as DNA, the CDR3 is TGTGCCACCAGTGATTCCCACTCCTACGAGCAGTACTTC.

The chain joins TRBV7-9 to TRBJ2-2, with 7 bases that match TRBD2. Germline CDR1 reads SEHNR; CDR2 reads FQNEAQ (reference sequence). With V trimmed by 2 bases and J by 0 bases, 6 bases remained unmatched. The CDR3 extends over 17 amino acids. The CDR3 region has the DNA TGTGCCAGCAGCTTACGGGAGGTGAGCGCGAACACCGGGGAGCTGTTTTTT. It codes for CASSLREVSANTGELFF.

The chain links TRBV11-2 to TRBJ2-3; 13 bases map to TRBD2. CDR1 and CDR2 from the germline V gene are SGHAT and FQNNGV. This CDR3 region has 18 residues. Trimming took 5 bases from V and 4 from J; bases not matched to a gene: 12. The CDR3 DNA sequence: TGTGCCAGCAGCCTTGGGAGACTAGCGGGGGGCCAGGCAGATACGCAGTATTTT. As protein: CASSLGRLAGGQADTQYF.

The sample holds many counts of this clonotype. The CDR3 bases are TGTGCCAGCAGCCAAGGGGGAGTAGCGGGGGGATTCACAGATACGCAGTATTTT. Protein product: CASSQGGVAGGFTDTQYF. V and J are TRBV4-2 and TRBJ2-3; 10 bases are shared with TRBD2. CDR3 length: 18 residues. Trimming took 1 base from V and 2 from J; bases not matched to a gene: 9. Looked up from germline, CDR1 is LGHNA and CDR2 is YNFKEQ.